These 8 T cell receptor beta chains were sequenced from one sample in a study of Ad26.COV2.S vaccination and SARS-CoV-2 variants (dated by TCRdb to about 2021). Explained via the paper, the treatment or condition label denotes: roughly 19 received Ad26.COV2.S at low or high dose, single or two shots; several received placebo; per-sample allocation not given. For vaccine and placebo recipients, the sequenced repertoires came from samples collected on day 63 after the first injection. Libraries came from the immunoSEQ multiplex PCR assay. This immuneACCESS table, as held by TCRdb, lists in-frame sequences with V and J called but not all clones. Of the missing ones, under half trace to an unresolved V gene in checked studies; the others have no known cause. Across this sample there are 200,000 to 250,000 clones, with roughly 90% seen only once. About 11% of the sample comes from the top ten. Here the sequenced sample was peripheral blood, taken in a trial of Ad26.COV2.S vaccine versus placebo. These receptors all stem from a person aged 18 to 59 who received the Ad26.COV2.S COVID-19 vaccine or a placebo.

The chain is built from TRBV4-3 and TRBJ2-1, with 9 positions matching TRBD2. With 1 base clipped from V and 4 bases from J, the junction kept 5 bases outside the gene matches. The CDR3 length is 16 residues. The V gene's germline CDR1 is LGHNA and CDR2 YSLEER. The CDR3 nucleotides are TGCGCCAGCAGCCAAGGCCCGACTAGCGGTTACAATGAGCAGTTCTTC. Its translation is CASSQGPTSGYNEQFF.

The gene calls are TRBV18 and TRBJ1-1; 9 nucleotides agree with TRBD1. CDR1 and CDR2 (germline): KGHSH, LQKENI. V shed 2 bases and J 5 bases; nucleotides not matched to a gene: 9. The CDR3 runs 16 residues. The CDR3 protein is CASSPVAPTGGTEAFF. The CDR3 nucleotides are TGTGCCAGCTCACCAGTGGCCCCGACAGGGGGTACTGAAGCTTTCTTT.

This clone was counted only a few times. The chain carries TRBV27 and TRBJ2-2; 9 bases are shared with TRBD2. The J segment lost 6 bases and the V segment lost 2 bases, leaving 4 bases of the junction unmatched. Looked up from germline, CDR1 is MNHEY and CDR2 is SMNVEV (reference sequence). The CDR3 extends over 15 amino acids. The CDR3 DNA reads as TGTGCCAGCAGTTTAACGGGACTAGCTGCCGGGGAGCTGTTTTTT. Amino acids: CASSLTGLAAGELFF.

CDR3 nucleotides: TGTGCCAGCAGCCCCACCTCGGAGCCACCCCTCCACTTT. Residues: CASSPTSEPPLHF. This rearrangement joins TRBV9 to TRBJ1-6; D gene uncertain. Trimming took 4 bases from V and 11 from J, leaving 13 bases between them. Per the germline V gene, CDR1 is SGDLS and CDR2 is YYNGEE. This CDR3 region has 13 residues.

V and J are TRBV19 and TRBJ2-3; D is perhaps TRBD1 (5 bases). The CDR3 runs 15 residues. V was cut by 3 bases and J by 0 bases, with 10 bases left in between. Germline V gene data show CDR1 as LNHDA and CDR2 as SQIVND (reference sequence). The CDR3 is CASSMVKGSTDTQYF. CDR3 DNA: TGTGCCAGTAGTATGGTAAAGGGGAGCACAGATACGCAGTATTTT. The full variable domain, its missing parts supplied by reference TRBV19 and TRBJ2-3, is DGGITQSPKYLFRKEGQNVTLSCEQNLNHDAMYWYRQDPGQGLRLIYYSQIVNDFQKGDIAEGYSVSREKKESFPLTVTSAQKNPTAFYLCASSMVKGSTDTQYFGPGTRLTVL.

The chain is built from TRBV6-5 and TRBJ1-1; a weak D match, TRBD1 (5 bases). Deletions cut 1 base from V and 5 bases from J, with 8 bases between. Per the germline V gene, CDR1 is MNHEY and CDR2 is SVGAGI. This CDR3 is built from 13 residues. This chain's CDR3 is CASSYFGGTEAFF. The CDR3, as DNA: TGTGCCAGCAGTTACTTTGGGGGGACTGAAGCTTTCTTT.

This sequence joins TRBV28 and TRBJ2-7; no definite D call. The CDR3 is 10 residues long. Trimming took 5 bases from V and 4 from J, leaving 3 bases between them. CDR1 is MDHEN and CDR2 is SYDVKM in the germline V gene. CDR3 sequence (DNA): TGTGCCAGCAGTCATTACGAGCAGTACTTC. Amino acid sequence: CASSHYEQYF.

The chain carries TRBV27 and TRBJ2-7; 9 bases match TRBD1. Trimming at V came to 8 bases and at J to 3 bases, leaving 8 bases not matched to a gene. The CDR3 totals 14 residues. Germline V CDR1 and CDR2: MNHEY, SMNVEV (reference sequence). CDR3 sequence reads: CASVGGTGLYEQYF. The CDR3 DNA is TGTGCCAGCGTTGGAGGGACAGGGCTCTACGAGCAGTACTTC.